The clone carrying this T cell receptor beta chain was picked up a small number of times. Its antigen is unknown. This sample was taken from a study of cytomegalovirus exposure and HLA in healthy donors. Study-wide points: Earlier analysis yielded a pattern in which most TCR beta V segments were productive about 90% or about 30% of the time. It was taken for granted in presence/absence analyses that sequencing depth across donors was roughly uniform.

CDR1 SGHRS and CDR2 YFSETQ come from the germline V gene. There are 15 residues in the CDR3. V was clipped by 4 bases and J by 5 bases; unmatched bases: 10. The PCR ran on 60 Vbeta and 13 Jbeta primers. Only in-frame clones appear in the TCRdb table, and some are missing; sequencing was by immunoSEQ multiplex PCR. The table includes under 300,000 clones, under 80% detected once. The chain combines TRBV5-1 with TRBJ2-5; 8 nucleotides agree with TRBD2. This clonotype originated in a female donor in good health and CMV-seronegative. Sequenced: PBMCs. The CDR3 sequence: CASSRSGVEGETQYF. In DNA form, the CDR3 reads TGCGCCAGCAGCCGTAGCGGGGTTGAGGGGGAGACCCAGTACTTC. The whole variable domain, remainder taken from reference TRBV5-1 and TRBJ2-5, is KAGVTQTPRYLIKTRGQQVTLSCSPISGHRSVSWYQQTPGQGLQFLFEYFSETQRNKGNFPGRFSGRQFSNSRSEMNVSTLELGDSALYLCASSRSGVEGETQYFGPGTRLLVL.